This TCR beta chain was sequenced during a study of blood T cell repertoires in COVID-19. About the study: Sites across the United States, Italy and Spain contributed samples from acute and convalescent COVID-19. Sources were T cells, B-cell-depleted T cells, or PBMCs; the material itself was cDNA or gDNA.

Germline V lookup: CDR1 MNHEY, CDR2 SVGAGI. Trimming stripped 7 bases from V and 4 bases from J, with 16 bases between. The CDR3 spans 14 residues. Per the study methods: Estimated nucleated cell counts came from reference gene primer amplification. Libraries were prepared by immunoSEQ multiplex PCR; TCRdb keeps only in-frame clonotypes and omits some of them. V and J calls and clone size are copied from that table; D and trimming were computed from the DNA. Of tens of thousands of clones detected, roughly 80% appear once; the ten largest clones hold roughly 13%. The sequence was collected from a human donor with acute or convalescent COVID-19. The donor label of this sample is uncertain. Sequences were obtained from peripheral blood. The chain joins TRBV6-5 to TRBJ1-2; D gene ambiguous. CDR3 amino acids: CASTPPGMCYGYTF. The DNA of the CDR3 is TGTGCCAGCACCCCCCCGGGAATGTGCTATGGCTACACCTTC.